In this sample, the clone carrying this TCR beta chain turned up once. This specimen belongs to a study of blood T cell repertoires in COVID-19. The CDR3 has 13 residues. Germline V CDR1 and CDR2: LGHDT, YNNKEL (reference sequence). Trimming stripped 1 base from V and 6 bases from J, with 9 bases between. The protocol was immunoSEQ multiplex PCR, while the TCRdb copy is restricted to in-frame clones and leaves out a portion. This sample carries some 64,000 clones, about 77% of them seen once, and the ten largest clones take about 20%. Sequencing was carried out using peripheral blood. The receptor was derived from a man older than 75 with active or convalescent COVID-19. The genes are TRBV3-1 (or the pseudogene TRBV3-2) and TRBJ1-1, with a tentative D call TRBD1 (5 bases). For the CDR3, the DNA is TGTGCCAGCAGCCAAGTCGACAGCGCTGAAGCTTTCTTT. Amino acid sequence: CASSQVDSAEAFF.